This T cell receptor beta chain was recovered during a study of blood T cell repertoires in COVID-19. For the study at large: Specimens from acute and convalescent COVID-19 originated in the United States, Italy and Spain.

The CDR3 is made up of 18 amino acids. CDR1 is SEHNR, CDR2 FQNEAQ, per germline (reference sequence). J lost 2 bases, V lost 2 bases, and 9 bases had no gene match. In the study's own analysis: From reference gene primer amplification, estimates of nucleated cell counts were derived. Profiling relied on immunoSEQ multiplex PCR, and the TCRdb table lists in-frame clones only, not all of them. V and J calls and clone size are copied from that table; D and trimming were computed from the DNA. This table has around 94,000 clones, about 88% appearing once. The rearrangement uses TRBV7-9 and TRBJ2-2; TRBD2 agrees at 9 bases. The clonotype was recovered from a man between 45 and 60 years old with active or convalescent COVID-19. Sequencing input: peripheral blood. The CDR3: CASSLIRRGGLNTGELFF. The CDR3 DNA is TGTGCCAGCAGCTTAATTCGGCGGGGGGGCCTCAACACCGGGGAGCTGTTTTTT.